The 25 T cell receptor beta chains presented below share a single source sample, sequenced in a study of blood T cell repertoires in COVID-19. Generated by immunoSEQ multiplex PCR, the TCRdb table keeps only in-frame clones and is missing some. The data contain approximately 320,000 clones, roughly 90% of them singletons. Material for sequencing was peripheral blood. All receptors derive from a woman in her 30s with COVID-19, enrolled during active disease.

The genes are TRBV19 and TRBJ2-7, with 7 bases fitting TRBD2. With V trimmed by 5 bases and J by 5 bases, 12 bases remained unmatched. CDR3 length: 15 amino acids. From germline, CDR1 is LNHDA and CDR2 SQIVND (reference sequence). The CDR3 DNA sequence: TGTGCCAGTAGTCCCTCGCGGGGGAGAGTTCACGAGCAGTACTTC. Protein product: CASSPSRGRVHEQYF.

The chain employs TRBV27 and TRBJ2-7, with 10 nucleotides matching TRBD1. V gave up 0 bases and J gave up 3 bases; unmatched junction bases: 5. Germline CDR1 and CDR2: MNHEY and SMNVEV (reference sequence). This CDR3 has 16 residues. CDR3 loop: CASSLSAGTGVYEQYF. CDR3 nucleotides: TGTGCCAGCAGTTTATCCGCGGGGACAGGGGTCTACGAGCAGTACTTC.

V is TRBV6-5 and J is TRBJ2-3; 8 bases match TRBD1. The V segment lost 8 bases and the J segment 0 bases; nucleotides outside the gene matches: 4. Germline CDR1 MNHEY, CDR2 SVGAGI. This CDR3 comprises 14 residues. The CDR3 DNA reads TGTGCCAGCTCTCGGGACAGGAGCACAGATACGCAGTATTTT. It is translated as CASSRDRSTDTQYF.

This chain uses TRBV5-6 with TRBJ1-2; D is uncertain. Trimming took off 6 bases at V and 3 bases at J, with 24 bases between the two ends. Germline V CDR1 and CDR2: SGHDT, YYEEEE. This CDR3 spans 17 amino acids. CDR3 sequence reads: CASTTIPAGAMDYGYTF. CDR3 sequence (DNA): TGTGCCAGCACCACAATTCCCGCCGGAGCCATGGACTATGGCTACACCTTC.

A note on this clone: This same CDR3 is encoded by further DNA sequences in the sample. This chain connects TRBV2 to TRBJ2-1; D may be TRBD2 (5 bases). The CDR3 runs to 13 residues. V dropped 6 bases and J dropped 4 bases, with 10 bases sitting between them. CDR1 is SNHLY and CDR2 is FYNNEI in the germline V gene. The CDR3 bases are TGTGCCAGCAGCCCCGGACTTTACAATGAGCAGTTCTTC. Translating gives CASSPGLYNEQFF.

V usage is TRBV7-2 and J usage is TRBJ2-7; 8 positions match TRBD1. The CDR3 consists of 14 residues. The germline V gene has CDR1 SGHTA and CDR2 FQGNSA. With V trimmed by 5 bases and J by 7 bases, 10 bases remained unmatched. In nucleotides, the CDR3 is TGTGCCAGCAGCCGGGACAGGAGGGTAGGAGAGCAGTACTTC. This translates into CASSRDRRVGEQYF.

V is TRBV19 and J is TRBJ1-3; 7 bases map to TRBD1. The CDR3 contains 14 residues. Germline CDR1 reads LNHDA; CDR2 reads SQIVND (reference sequence). V was clipped by 7 bases and J by 3 bases; unmatched bases: 6. CDR3 nucleotides: TGTGCCAGTACCACGACAGGGCTTGGAAACACCATATATTTT. Protein product: CASTTTGLGNTIYF.

The chain recombines TRBV10-2 with TRBJ1-1; D is perhaps TRBD1 (5 bases). Germline CDR1 reads WSHSY; CDR2 reads SAAADI. Trimming shortened V by 4 bases and J by 0 bases, and 6 bases separated the two germline ends. The CDR3 contains 13 residues. The CDR3 protein is CASSGDLNTEAFF. CDR3 coding DNA: TGCGCCAGCAGTGGGGACTTGAACACTGAAGCTTTCTTT.

The rearrangement joins TRBV6-5 to TRBJ1-5; no clear D gene. V was cut by 10 bases and J by 2 bases, with 15 bases left in between. In germline, CDR1 is MNHEY, CDR2 SVGAGI. This CDR3 spans 14 amino acids. Here the CDR3 reads CATQQVYGNQPQHF. CDR3 DNA sequence: TGTGCCACCCAGCAGGTCTACGGCAATCAGCCCCAGCATTTT.

V usage is TRBV5-1 and J usage is TRBJ2-1; 9 positions match TRBD2. CDR1 is SGHRS and CDR2 is YFSETQ in the germline V gene. The CDR3 is 17 residues long. V shed 0 bases, J shed 7 bases, and the junction held 11 bases outside the gene matches. CDR3 in DNA: TGCGCCAGCAGCTTGGCGGCTAGCGGGGTCCGTCAGAATGAGCAGTTCTTC. Translation: CASSLAASGVRQNEQFF.

V gene TRBV7-6 combines with J gene TRBJ1-2; D is perhaps TRBD1 (6 bases). The CDR3 is 15 amino acids. From germline, CDR1 is SGHVS and CDR2 FNYEAQ. V lost 2 bases, J lost 0 bases, and 10 bases lay in between. The CDR3 coding sequence is TGTGCCAGCAGCTTAATGCAGGGGACTAACTATGGCTACACCTTC. This encodes CASSLMQGTNYGYTF.

The chain is built from TRBV6-5 and TRBJ1-1, with D perhaps matching TRBD1 (6 bases). Germline V gene data show CDR1 as MNHEY and CDR2 as SVGAGI. The CDR3 totals 15 residues. V lost 6 bases to trimming and J lost 1 base, with 15 bases between them. The CDR3 protein is CASRSTGTKNTEAFF. The CDR3 DNA reads TGTGCCAGCAGGAGTACCGGGACAAAGAACACTGAAGCTTTCTTT.

The rearrangement joins TRBV30 to TRBJ1-4; TRBD1 aligns across 9 bases. J lost 2 bases, V lost 7 bases, and 5 bases had no gene match. CDR1 and CDR2 from the germline V gene are GTSNPN and SVGIG (reference sequence). CDR3 length equals 14 residues. CDR3 sequence: CASDRGDTNEKLFF. CDR3 bases: TGTGCCTCGGACAGGGGAGACACTAATGAAAAACTGTTTTTT.

Written as DNA, the CDR3 is TGTGCCAGTAGTATACTAGGGGGCAATCAGCCCCAGCATTTT. Protein sequence: CASSILGGNQPQHF. V gene TRBV19 combines with J gene TRBJ1-5; a possible D gene is TRBD1 (5 bases). The CDR3 has 14 residues. Looked up from germline, CDR1 is LNHDA and CDR2 is SQIVND (reference sequence). V lost 2 bases and J lost 2, with 7 bases in between.

The rearrangement uses TRBV6-4 and TRBJ2-1; TRBD1 matches at 8 bases. V was clipped by 0 bases and J by 8 bases; unmatched bases: 6. The CDR3 contains 15 residues. CDR1 is MRHNA, CDR2 SNTAGT, per germline. The CDR3 loop reads CASSDSGRGLDEQFF. CDR3 sequence (DNA): TGTGCCAGCAGTGACTCTGGCAGGGGGCTCGATGAGCAGTTCTTC.

The chain uses TRBV27 and TRBJ1-2; D ambiguous. The germline V and J ends were trimmed by 0 bases and 3 bases, with 8 bases remaining between them. This CDR3 comprises 14 residues. The germline V gene encodes CDR1 MNHEY and CDR2 SMNVEV (reference sequence). This chain's CDR3 is CASSLSNSHYGYTF. The CDR3 DNA is TGTGCCAGCAGTTTATCGAACAGCCACTATGGCTACACCTTC.

This clone is a singleton in its sample. The genes are TRBV7-8 and TRBJ1-1; D remains ambiguous. The germline V gene encodes CDR1 SGHVS and CDR2 FQNEAQ. V shed 5 bases and J shed 0 bases, with 10 bases lying between them. The CDR3 covers 14 residues. DNA of the CDR3: TGTGCCAGCAGCAACCCCAGGTTGAACACTGAAGCTTTCTTT. Amino acid sequence: CASSNPRLNTEAFF.

CDR3 amino acids: CASSRGSTGVGYTF. The CDR3 bases are TGTGCCAGCAGCCGGGGGTCGACAGGGGTTGGCTACACCTTC. The gene calls are TRBV14 and TRBJ1-2; TRBD1 matches 8 bases. The germline V gene encodes CDR1 SGHDN and CDR2 FVKESK. The J segment lost 7 bases and the V segment lost 4 bases, leaving 8 bases of the junction unmatched. This CDR3 spans 14 amino acids.

This clone was found a few times. The chain recombines TRBV7-9 with TRBJ2-1; 8 nucleotides align to TRBD2. The length of the CDR3 is 16 residues. Trimming at V came to 2 bases and at J to 5 bases, leaving 8 bases not matched to a gene. Germline V gene sequence: CDR1 SEHNR, CDR2 FQNEAQ (reference sequence). The CDR3 protein is CASSLLSGGMNNEQFF. CDR3 DNA: TGTGCCAGCAGCTTATTAAGCGGGGGTATGAACAATGAGCAGTTCTTC.

This chain joins TRBV14 and TRBJ2-4, with 12 bases lining up with TRBD2. The germline V gene has CDR1 SGHDN and CDR2 FVKESK. The CDR3 loop spans 18 amino acids. Trimming at V came to 3 bases and at J to 0 bases, leaving 6 bases not matched to a gene. For the CDR3, the DNA is TGTGCCAGCAGCCAGAGGACTAGCGGGGTCCTAGCCAAAAACATTCAGTACTTC. Encoded protein: CASSQRTSGVLAKNIQYF.

The rearrangement uses TRBV11-1 and TRBJ2-1; D uncertain. Looked up from germline, CDR1 is SGHAT and CDR2 is FQDESV (reference sequence). The CDR3 length is 15 residues. With 5 bases removed from V and 4 bases from J, the gap between germline ends came to 15 bases. CDR3 region: CASSTPLTGYNEQFF. Here the CDR3 DNA reads TGTGCCAGCAGCACTCCCCTCACGGGTTACAATGAGCAGTTCTTC.

The chain combines TRBV6-5 with TRBJ1-5; a possible D gene is TRBD1 (6 bases). Per germline, CDR1 MNHEY and CDR2 SVGAGI. The CDR3 loop spans 14 amino acids. V lost 2 bases to trimming and J lost 5 bases, with 10 bases between them. This CDR3 is CASSYRGIHQPQHF. The DNA of the CDR3 is TGTGCCAGCAGTTACAGGGGGATTCATCAGCCCCAGCATTTT.

This clone was seen only once. The chain uses TRBV28 and TRBJ1-6, with D possibly TRBD1 on 5 matching bases. The CDR3 runs to 15 residues. The V end was cut by 5 bases, the J end by 1 base, with 9 bases between. CDR1 is MDHEN, CDR2 SYDVKM, per germline. CDR3 sequence (DNA): TGTGCCAGCAGTCGGAGACAGTCCTATAATTCACCCCTCCACTTT. It specifies CASSRRQSYNSPLHF.

This clone was recorded only once. This chain uses TRBV7-9 with TRBJ1-4; D is perhaps TRBD1 (6 bases). Deletions cut 4 bases from V and 5 bases from J, with 11 bases between. Germline loops: CDR1 SEHNR, CDR2 FQNEAQ (reference sequence). This CDR3 spans 14 amino acids. CDR3 in DNA: TGTGCCAGCAGCTCCGCGACAGGAAATGAAAAACTGTTTTTT. Protein product: CASSSATGNEKLFF.

The chain links TRBV27 to TRBJ2-3; D might be TRBD1 (6 bases). This CDR3 has 14 amino acids. CDR1 is MNHEY and CDR2 is SMNVEV in the germline V gene (reference sequence). V dropped 7 bases and J dropped 6 bases, with 17 bases sitting between them. CDR3 amino acids: CASNLQGSGDTQYF. CDR3 bases: TGTGCCAGCAATCTACAGGGTTCCGGCGATACGCAGTATTTT.